A selection of T cell receptor beta chains follows, all from one sample in a study of T cells in localized non-small cell lung cancer. Profiled with immunoSEQ multiplex PCR; TCRdb holds only in-frame clones, not every one. The sample records approximately 22,000 clones, over 85% being singletons. The sample consisted of peripheral blood, taken before any cancer treatment. All receptors come from a male donor at least 60 years old with stage I squamous cell lung carcinoma. Each CDR3 is given with its conserved first and last residue. D genes are given only for firm matches. Expanded clones get a size class; other rows say once, few or many, or leave the size out.

j_call: TRBJ2-3; v_call: TRBV25-1; clone_size: once; d_call: NA; cdr3_aa: CASDGGGEDTQYF; cdr3_nt: TGTGCCAGCGATGGAGGGGGAGAAGATACGCAGTATTTT
j_call: TRBJ1-2; v_call: TRBV28; clone_size: NA; d_call: NA; cdr3_aa: CASRIGVYGYTF; cdr3_nt: TGTGCCAGCAGGATTGGGGTCTATGGCTACACCTTC
j_call: TRBJ1-2; v_call: TRBV27; clone_size: NA; d_call: NA; cdr3_aa: CASRRDGSSYGYTF; cdr3_nt: TGTGCCAGCAGGCGGGACGGCTCCTCCTATGGCTACACCTTC
j_call: TRBJ1-1; v_call: TRBV28; clone_size: NA; d_call: TRBD1; cdr3_aa: CASSSTDRVGPSAEAFF; cdr3_nt: TGTGCCAGCAGTTCCACGGACAGGGTAGGTCCGTCAGCTGAAGCTTTCTTT
j_call: TRBJ2-3; v_call: TRBV29-1; clone_size: NA; d_call: TRBD2; cdr3_aa: CSASGTSGSTQYF; cdr3_nt: TGCAGCGCGTCGGGGACTAGCGGGAGTACGCAGTATTTT
j_call: TRBJ2-2; v_call: TRBV15; clone_size: NA; d_call: NA; cdr3_aa: CATSRDGVGELFF; cdr3_nt: TGTGCCACCAGCAGAGATGGAGTCGGGGAGCTGTTTTTT
j_call: TRBJ2-7; v_call: TRBV6-1; clone_size: NA; d_call: TRBD2; cdr3_aa: CASSRGLAGAYEQYF; cdr3_nt: TGTGCCAGCAGCCGGGGACTAGCGGGGGCCTACGAGCAGTACTTC
j_call: TRBJ2-1; v_call: TRBV29-1; clone_size: NA; d_call: TRBD1; cdr3_aa: CSVERDRPFSRRMDEQFF; cdr3_nt: TGCAGCGTTGAGCGGGACAGGCCCTTTAGCAGGAGAATGGATGAGCAGTTCTTC
j_call: TRBJ2-7; v_call: TRBV6-1; clone_size: NA; d_call: TRBD1; cdr3_aa: CASSGRRRDSPYEQYF; cdr3_nt: TGTGCCAGCAGTGGAAGACGCCGGGACAGCCCCTACGAGCAGTACTTC
j_call: TRBJ1-1; v_call: TRBV9; clone_size: NA; d_call: NA; cdr3_aa: CASSVAPEVDTEAFF; cdr3_nt: TGTGCCAGCAGCGTAGCTCCCGAGGTGGACACTGAAGCTTTCTTT
j_call: TRBJ2-7; v_call: TRBV29-1; clone_size: once; d_call: TRBD1; cdr3_aa: CSVGRGRGIYEQYF; cdr3_nt: TGCAGCGTTGGTAGAGGCAGGGGGATTTACGAGCAGTACTTC
j_call: TRBJ1-1; v_call: TRBV2; clone_size: NA; d_call: NA; cdr3_aa: CASNPEGDTEAFF; cdr3_nt: TGTGCCAGCAATCCGGAAGGGGACACTGAAGCTTTCTTT
j_call: TRBJ1-2; v_call: TRBV29-1; clone_size: NA; d_call: NA; cdr3_aa: CSVEKEGDYGYTF; cdr3_nt: TGCAGCGTTGAAAAGGAGGGCGACTATGGCTACACCTTC
j_call: TRBJ2-7; v_call: TRBV5-5; clone_size: NA; d_call: NA; cdr3_aa: CASSLSQGSYEQYF; cdr3_nt: TGTGCCAGCAGCTTGTCTCAGGGGTCCTACGAGCAGTACTTC
j_call: TRBJ1-3; v_call: TRBV5-5; clone_size: NA; d_call: NA; cdr3_aa: CASNPEMSSGNTIYF; cdr3_nt: TGTGCCAGCAACCCTGAGATGAGCTCTGGAAACACCATATATTTT
j_call: TRBJ1-5; v_call: TRBV19; clone_size: NA; d_call: NA; cdr3_aa: CASTLQGYSNQPQHF; cdr3_nt: TGTGCCAGTACTCTCCAGGGCTATAGCAATCAGCCCCAGCATTTT
j_call: TRBJ2-2; v_call: TRBV30; clone_size: NA; d_call: NA; cdr3_aa: CAWSLNRAGELFF; cdr3_nt: TGTGCCTGGAGTTTGAACAGGGCCGGGGAGCTGTTTTTT
j_call: TRBJ1-2; v_call: TRBV6-5; clone_size: NA; d_call: NA; cdr3_aa: CASSIRRHDGYTF; cdr3_nt: TGTGCCAGCAGTATACGAAGACACGATGGCTACACCTTC
j_call: TRBJ1-2; v_call: TRBV29-1; clone_size: NA; d_call: TRBD1; cdr3_aa: CSVLTGPSYGYTF; cdr3_nt: TGCAGCGTGCTGACAGGGCCTTCATATGGCTACACCTTC
j_call: TRBJ1-6; v_call: TRBV30; clone_size: NA; d_call: TRBD1; cdr3_aa: CAWGQGGDSPLHF; cdr3_nt: TGTGCCTGGGGTCAGGGGGGGGATTCACCCCTCCACTTT
j_call: TRBJ1-1; v_call: TRBV11-2; clone_size: NA; d_call: NA; cdr3_aa: CASSLAGRNTEAFF; cdr3_nt: TGTGCCAGCAGCTTAGCGGGGAGGAACACTGAAGCTTTCTTT
j_call: TRBJ1-1; v_call: TRBV10-3; clone_size: NA; d_call: NA; cdr3_aa: CAISERAGEWTEAFF; cdr3_nt: TGTGCCATCAGTGAGCGGGCAGGGGAATGGACTGAAGCTTTCTTT
j_call: TRBJ1-5; v_call: TRBV28; clone_size: few; d_call: NA; cdr3_aa: CAIKGREYSNQPQHF; cdr3_nt: TGTGCCATTAAGGGGAGGGAGTATAGCAATCAGCCCCAGCATTTT
j_call: TRBJ2-7; v_call: TRBV28; clone_size: NA; d_call: NA; cdr3_aa: CASSPGQPPYEQYF; cdr3_nt: TGTGCCAGCAGCCCCGGACAGCCTCCCTACGAGCAGTACTTC
j_call: TRBJ1-2; v_call: TRBV10-3; clone_size: NA; d_call: NA; cdr3_aa: CAISESTPANYGYTF; cdr3_nt: TGTGCCATCAGTGAGTCGACACCAGCTAACTATGGCTACACCTTC
j_call: TRBJ1-2; v_call: TRBV19; clone_size: NA; d_call: NA; cdr3_aa: CASSIDLAGYWSGYTF; cdr3_nt: TGTGCCAGTAGTATCGATCTTGCAGGGTATTGGAGTGGCTACACCTTC
j_call: TRBJ1-1; v_call: TRBV6-1; clone_size: NA; d_call: NA; cdr3_aa: CASTSRLENTEAFF; cdr3_nt: TGTGCCAGCACCTCCAGGTTGGAGAACACTGAAGCTTTCTTT
j_call: TRBJ1-2; v_call: TRBV6-9; clone_size: NA; d_call: NA; cdr3_aa: CASRPEGDYGYTF; cdr3_nt: TGTGCCAGCAGGCCAGAAGGGGACTATGGCTACACCTTC